Listed here are 26 T cell receptor beta chains from one sample, sequenced in a study of cytomegalovirus exposure and HLA in healthy donors. The PCR made use of 60 Vbeta and 13 Jbeta primers. Repertoires were generated with immunoSEQ multiplex PCR, while TCRdb's copy carries only in-frame clones and drops some. The data show about 85,000 clones, about 80% seen once. Source material: PBMCs. These receptors were collected from a man aged 50 or older in good health and CMV-seropositive.

The chain is built from TRBV5-1 and TRBJ2-3; weak D call: TRBD2 (5 bases). The CDR3 consists of 14 residues. The germline gives CDR1 SGHRS, CDR2 YFSETQ. V lost 5 bases and J 0 bases, leaving 10 bases between the germline ends. As DNA, the CDR3 is TGCGCCAGCAGGGAACGGACTAGCACAGATACGCAGTATTTT. Encoded protein: CASRERTSTDTQYF.

The chain couples TRBV15 to TRBJ1-3, with 8 bases lining up with TRBD1. CDR3 length equals 15 residues. The J segment lost 8 bases and the V segment lost 0 bases, leaving 6 bases of the junction unmatched. CDR1 is LNHNV and CDR2 is YYDKDF in the germline V gene (reference sequence). The CDR3 reads CATSRDRDRGHTIYF. As DNA, the CDR3 is TGTGCCACCAGCAGAGATCGAGACAGGGGTCACACCATATATTTT.

CDR3 sequence reads: CASSSGNTEAFF. Here the CDR3 DNA reads TGTGCCAGCAGTTCGGGGAACACTGAAGCTTTCTTT. The V call is TRBV6-6, the J call TRBJ1-1; D ambiguous. Germline CDR1 and CDR2: MNHNY and SVGAGI (reference sequence). The germline V and J ends were trimmed by 4 bases and 1 base, with 4 bases remaining between them. The CDR3 is made up of 12 amino acids.

This chain connects TRBV5-1 to TRBJ1-1; TRBD1 matches 10 bases. Per germline, CDR1 SGHRS and CDR2 YFSETQ. The ends lost 3 bases at V and 10 bases at J; junction bases unmatched: 9. CDR3 length: 14 amino acids. CDR3 region: CASSSGTGAAGAFF. CDR3 bases: TGCGCCAGCAGCTCTGGGACAGGGGCCGCGGGAGCTTTCTTT.

The V gene is TRBV6-1, the J gene TRBJ2-1; TRBD2 aligns across 8 bases. With V trimmed by 4 bases and J by 4 bases, 9 bases remained unmatched. This CDR3 is built from 16 residues. The germline V gene has CDR1 MNHNS and CDR2 SASEGT. The CDR3: CASSASRAGAYNEQFF. The CDR3, as DNA: TGTGCCAGCAGTGCTTCACGAGCGGGAGCATACAATGAGCAGTTCTTC.

This clone was seen a single time. This sequence joins TRBV27 and TRBJ2-5; a weak D match, TRBD2 (6 bases). The DNA end is more similar to TRBJ2-7, so the J call may be wrong. Looked up from germline, CDR1 is MNHEY and CDR2 is SMNVEV (reference sequence). This CDR3 contains 13 residues. This CDR3 is CASSPRGSYEQYF. The CDR3 nucleotides read TGTGCCAGCAGTCCCCGGGGGTCCTACGAGCAGTACTTC.

The CDR3: CASSQSPPTGPPVSFFYEQYF. In DNA form, the CDR3 reads TGCGCCAGCAGCCAAAGTCCCCCTACAGGGCCCCCAGTAAGCTTCTTCTACGAGCAGTACTTC. The chain joins TRBV4-1 to TRBJ2-7, with D possibly TRBD1 on 6 matching bases. Germline V gene data show CDR1 as MGHRA and CDR2 as YSYEKL. V shed 2 bases and J shed 3 bases, with 32 bases lying between them. The CDR3 sequence is 21 residues long.

The DNA for the CDR3 is TGTGCCAGTCCGGAAGAGACCCAGTACTTC. Its protein is CASPEETQYF. This chain uses TRBV6-5 with TRBJ2-5; D uncertain. This CDR3 spans 10 amino acids. The germline gives CDR1 MNHEY, CDR2 SVGAGI. Trimming stripped 9 bases from V and 3 bases from J, with 5 bases between.

This clone was seen a single time. Its ends do not fully match the called genes, so a read error is possible. The J gene is TRBJ2-7, the V gene TRBV7-3; TRBD1 might be the D (6 bases). This CDR3 comprises 15 residues. Germline values: CDR1 SGHTA, CDR2 FQGTGA. The CDR3 nucleotides read TGTGCCAGCCTACAGGGACCTCCTCCCTCCCACGAGCAGTACTTC. Translating gives CASLQGPPPSHEQYF.

Concerning this clone itself: Germline and junction disagree at one end, which may indicate a read error. V is TRBV7-9 and J is TRBJ2-1; D is unclear. Germline CDR1 reads SEHNR; CDR2 reads FQNEAQ (reference sequence). CDR3 size: 14 residues. This CDR3 is CSSSLVALYNEQFF. The CDR3 coding sequence is TGTTCCAGCAGCTTAGTCGCGCTGTACAATGAGCAGTTCTTC. Complete variable domain (other parts from reference TRBV7-9 and TRBJ2-1): DTGVSQNPRHKITKRGQNVTFRCDPISEHNRLYWYRQTLGQGPEFLTYFQNEAQLEKSRLLSDRFSAERPKGSFSTLEIQRTEQGDSAMYLCSSSLVALYNEQFFGPGTRLTVL.

The CDR3 reads CASSADRGGSNQPQHF. The CDR3 bases are TGTGCCAGCAGTGCCGACAGGGGTGGGAGCAATCAGCCCCAGCATTTT. The V gene is TRBV6-1, the J gene TRBJ1-5, with 8 positions matching TRBD1. Germline assignment: CDR1 MNHNS and CDR2 SASEGT. There are 16 residues in the CDR3. V was clipped by 4 bases and J by 1 base; unmatched bases: 6.

The chain is built from TRBV7-3 and TRBJ2-2, with D perhaps matching TRBD1 (7 bases). Germline CDR1 and CDR2: SGHTA and FQGTGA. V gave up 5 bases and J gave up 5 bases, with 12 bases separating them. This CDR3 has 14 amino acids. Here the CDR3 DNA reads TGTGCCAGCAGCGTGGAGGGGGCTACCGGGGAGCTGTTTTTT. Translation: CASSVEGATGELFF.

DNA of the CDR3: TGTGCCAGCAGCTTATCCGTAAGGGGAACCGGGGAGCTGTTTTTT. Translated, it gives CASSLSVRGTGELFF. The V and J genes are TRBV7-3 and TRBJ2-2, with D perhaps TRBD1 (5 bases). The CDR3 covers 15 residues. Trimming shortened V by 2 bases and J by 5 bases, and 12 bases separated the two germline ends. CDR1 is SGHTA and CDR2 is FQGTGA in the germline V gene. The whole variable domain, filled in from reference TRBV7-3 and TRBJ2-2, reads GAGVSQTPSNKVTEKGKYVELRCDPISGHTALYWYRQSLGQGPEFLIYFQGTGAADDSGLPNDRFFAVRPEGSVSTLKIQRTERGDSAVYLCASSLSVRGTGELFFGEGSRLTVL.

This chain connects TRBV21-1 to TRBJ1-1. TRBV21-1 is designated a pseudogene. The CDR3 totals 11 residues. This CDR3 is CASRWLGEAFF. In DNA, the CDR3 is TGTGCCAGCAGGTGGCTAGGTGAAGCTTTCTTT.

The J gene is TRBJ1-2, the V gene TRBV5-1; 9 bases are shared with TRBD1. J lost 5 bases, V lost 7 bases, and 9 bases had no gene match. The CDR3 contains 14 residues. Germline V gene data show CDR1 as SGHRS and CDR2 as YFSETQ. The CDR3 DNA sequence: TGCGCCAGCCGTATCCCCGGACAGGGGTATGGCTACACCTTC. Translated: CASRIPGQGYGYTF.

This clone has a handful of counts. The genes are TRBV12-1 and TRBJ2-3; the D call in the table, TRBD1, was not verified against the DNA. TRBV12-1 is assigned pseudogene status. This CDR3 is 15 amino acids long. CDR3 sequence: CASISGTESTDTQYF. The CDR3 DNA reads as TGTGCCAGCATATCGGGGACAGAAAGCACAGATACGCAGTATTTT.

This clone was seen only a few times. The J gene is TRBJ1-4, the V gene TRBV19, with TRBD1 matching over 7 bases. The germline V gene encodes CDR1 LNHDA and CDR2 SQIVND (reference sequence). CDR3 size: 16 residues. The V gene end was trimmed by 5 bases and the J gene end by 7 bases; junction bases not matched to a gene: 13. DNA for the CDR3: TGTGCCAGTAGTCGGGGAGACAGGGTCAGGGGTGAAAAACTGTTTTTT. Translation gives CASSRGDRVRGEKLFF. Supplemented by reference TRBV19 and TRBJ1-4, the full variable domain reads DGGITQSPKYLFRKEGQNVTLSCEQNLNHDAMYWYRQDPGQGLRLIYYSQIVNDFQKGDIAEGYSVSREKKESFPLTVTSAQKNPTAFYLCASSRGDRVRGEKLFFGSGTQLSVL.

The J gene is TRBJ1-1, the V gene TRBV6-4; D is undetermined. CDR1 is MRHNA and CDR2 is SNTAGT in the germline V gene. Trimming removed 6 bases at V and 5 bases at J, with 10 bases between. The CDR3 is 12 amino acids. The CDR3 DNA sequence: TGTGCCAGCAGGGTGCGGGTTACTGAAGCTTTCTTT. Amino acids: CASRVRVTEAFF.

The rearrangement links TRBV5-6 to TRBJ2-1; 10 bases are shared with TRBD2. This CDR3 spans 17 amino acids. Trimming removed 3 bases from V and 1 base from J; junction bases left unmatched: 7. Per the germline V gene, CDR1 is SGHDT and CDR2 is YYEEEE. CDR3 loop: CASSSPTSGKSYNEQFF. In DNA form, the CDR3 reads TGTGCCAGCAGCTCCCCCACTAGCGGGAAGTCCTACAATGAGCAGTTCTTC. Supplemented by reference TRBV5-6 and TRBJ2-1, the full variable domain reads DAGVTQSPTHLIKTRGQQVTLRCSPKSGHDTVSWYQQALGQGPQFIFQYYEEEERQRGNFPDRFSGHQFPNYSSELNVNALLLGDSALYLCASSSPTSGKSYNEQFFGPGTRLTVL.

The chain joins TRBV28 to TRBJ1-1; tentative D call: TRBD1 (5 bases). The CDR3 covers 19 residues. Per the germline V gene, CDR1 is MDHEN and CDR2 is SYDVKM. Trimming shortened V by 2 bases and J by 6 bases, and 28 bases separated the two germline ends. CDR3 sequence (DNA): TGTGCCAGCAGTTTAAAACCCGCTTTATCCGCAGGGTCTGAGGCTGAAGCTTTCTTT. It codes for CASSLKPALSAGSEAEAFF. The whole variable domain, filled in from reference TRBV28 and TRBJ1-1, reads DVKVTQSSRYLVKRTGEKVFLECVQDMDHENMFWYRQDPGLGLRLIYFSYDVKMKEKGDIPEGYSVSREKKERFSLILESASTNQTSMYLCASSLKPALSAGSEAEAFFGQGTRLTVV.

The chain couples TRBV7-3 to TRBJ1-2, with D possibly being TRBD1 (6 bases). This CDR3 is 15 amino acids long. Looked up from germline, CDR1 is SGHTA and CDR2 is FQGTGA. V was shortened by 0 bases and J by 8 bases, with 16 bases between the two germline ends. The CDR3 region is CASSLTRTAVSGYTF. The CDR3 bases are TGTGCCAGCAGCTTAACGCGGACAGCCGTAAGCGGCTACACCTTC.

This chain uses TRBV2 with TRBJ2-2; TRBD2 aligns across 12 bases. The germline CDR1 and CDR2 sequences are SNHLY and FYNNEI. Trimming removed 2 bases from V and 4 bases from J; junction bases left unmatched: 5. The CDR3 sequence is 17 residues long. The CDR3 is CASSESTSGRGTGELFF. The CDR3 region has the DNA TGTGCCAGCAGTGAATCGACTAGCGGGAGAGGCACCGGGGAGCTGTTTTTT.

This chain uses TRBV2 with TRBJ2-1; TRBD2 might be the D (5 bases). Trimming took 6 bases from V and 0 from J, leaving 9 bases between them. This CDR3 region has 14 residues. CDR1 and CDR2 (germline): SNHLY, FYNNEI. DNA for the CDR3: TGTGCCAGCAGAGGACTTCTCTCCTACAATGAGCAGTTCTTC. Translating gives CASRGLLSYNEQFF.

The J gene is TRBJ2-7, the V gene TRBV2, with 14 bases aligning to TRBD2. Per the germline V gene, CDR1 is SNHLY and CDR2 is FYNNEI. Trimming at V came to 8 bases and at J to 6 bases, leaving 6 bases not matched to a gene. The CDR3 length is 14 residues. DNA for the CDR3: TGTGCCAGCGGGGGACTAGCGGGAGAATTCGAGCAGTACTTC. This translates into CASGGLAGEFEQYF.

In its sample, this clone was seen a few times. The chain couples TRBV7-2 to TRBJ1-2; TRBD1 might be the D (6 bases). V lost 1 base and J lost 5, with 17 bases in between. Germline values: CDR1 SGHTA, CDR2 FQGNSA. The CDR3 has 16 amino acids. The DNA for the CDR3 is TGTGCCAGCAGCTTAGATAGTCAGGGGTACGGATATGGCTACACCTTC. Its protein product is CASSLDSQGYGYGYTF. The full variable domain, with the rest looked up from reference TRBV7-2 and TRBJ1-2, is GAGVSQSPSNKVTEKGKDVELRCDPISGHTALYWYRQSLGQGLEFLIYFQGNSAPDKSGLPSDRFSAERTGGSVSTLTIQRTQQEDSAVYLCASSLDSQGYGYGYTFGSGTRLTVV.

This chain links TRBV6-1 with TRBJ1-5; tentatively, D is TRBD1 (5 bases). Trimming stripped 4 bases from V and 6 bases from J, with 16 bases between. The CDR3 loop spans 15 amino acids. Germline CDR1 is MNHNS and CDR2 is SASEGT. The CDR3 sequence is CASSGGGGQGQPQHF. As DNA, the CDR3 is TGTGCCAGCAGTGGGGGGGGAGGGCAAGGTCAGCCCCAGCATTTT.